This TCR beta chain was obtained from a study of T-cell memory formation after mild COVID-19. Study details: Each donor largely had its own TCR clusters. The study's findings and limits: Contracting clones from day 15 to 85 showed balanced CD4/CD8; later expanders favored CD4+. Still unconfirmed is whether the second-wave clones peaking on day 37 recognized SARS-CoV-2. The finding that pre-infection memory included some responding clones suggested that cross-reactive memory joined.

This clonotype came up a few times. Its target is unknown. Germline V gene sequence: CDR1 SGDLS, CDR2 YYNGEE. V lost 4 bases and J lost 9; bases outside the gene matches: 6. This CDR3 contains 14 residues. TCRdb redid the calling of the 5' RACE reads with MiXCR, one entry per CDR3 protein. Of nearly 200,000 distinct CDR3 sequences listed, around 16% were seen once; the top ten hold 2% to 2.5%. The chain combines TRBV9 with TRBJ1-4; TRBD1 matches 10 bases. The sequence came from an adult woman who had mild COVID-19 (a few samples of this study predate the infection). Cell type and time point are not known. What was sequenced was PBMCs or a T cell subset sorted from them (not recorded which). CDR3 in amino acids: CASSSGDRGQKLFF. CDR3 DNA: TGTGCCAGCAGCTCGGGAGACAGGGGGCAAAAACTGTTTTTT.